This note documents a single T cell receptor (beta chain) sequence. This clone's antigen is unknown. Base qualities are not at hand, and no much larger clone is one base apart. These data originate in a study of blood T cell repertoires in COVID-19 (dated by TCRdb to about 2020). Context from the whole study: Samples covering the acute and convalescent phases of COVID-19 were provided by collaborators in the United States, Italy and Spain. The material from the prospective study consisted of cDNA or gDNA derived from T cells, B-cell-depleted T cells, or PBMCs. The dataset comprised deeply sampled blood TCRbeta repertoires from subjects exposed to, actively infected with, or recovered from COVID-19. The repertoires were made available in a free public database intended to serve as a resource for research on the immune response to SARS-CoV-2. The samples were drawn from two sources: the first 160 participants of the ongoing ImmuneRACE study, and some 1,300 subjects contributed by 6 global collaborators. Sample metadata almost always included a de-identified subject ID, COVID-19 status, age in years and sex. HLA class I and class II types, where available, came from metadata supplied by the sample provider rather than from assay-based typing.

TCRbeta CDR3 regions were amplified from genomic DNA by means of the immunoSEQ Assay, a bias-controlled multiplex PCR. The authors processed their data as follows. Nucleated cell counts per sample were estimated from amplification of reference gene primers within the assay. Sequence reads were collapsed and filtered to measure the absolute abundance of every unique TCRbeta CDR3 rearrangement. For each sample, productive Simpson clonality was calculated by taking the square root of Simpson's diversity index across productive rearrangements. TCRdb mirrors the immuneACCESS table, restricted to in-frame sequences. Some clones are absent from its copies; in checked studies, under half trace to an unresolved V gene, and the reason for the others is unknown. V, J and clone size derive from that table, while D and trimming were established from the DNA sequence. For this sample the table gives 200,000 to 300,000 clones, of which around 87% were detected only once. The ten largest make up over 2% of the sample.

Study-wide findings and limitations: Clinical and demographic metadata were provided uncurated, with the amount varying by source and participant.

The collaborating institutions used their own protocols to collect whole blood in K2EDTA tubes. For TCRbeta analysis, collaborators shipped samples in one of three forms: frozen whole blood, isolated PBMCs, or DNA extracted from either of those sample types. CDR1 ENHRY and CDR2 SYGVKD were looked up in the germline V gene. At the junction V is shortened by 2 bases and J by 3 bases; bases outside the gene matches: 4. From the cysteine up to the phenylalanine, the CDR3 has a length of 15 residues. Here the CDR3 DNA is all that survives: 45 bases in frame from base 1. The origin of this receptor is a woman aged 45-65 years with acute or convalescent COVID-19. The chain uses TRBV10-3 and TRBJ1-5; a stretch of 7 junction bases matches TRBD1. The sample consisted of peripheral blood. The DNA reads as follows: TGTGCCATCAGTGAGACGGGACAGTCCAATCAGCCCCAGCATTTT. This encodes CAISETGQSNQPQHF.